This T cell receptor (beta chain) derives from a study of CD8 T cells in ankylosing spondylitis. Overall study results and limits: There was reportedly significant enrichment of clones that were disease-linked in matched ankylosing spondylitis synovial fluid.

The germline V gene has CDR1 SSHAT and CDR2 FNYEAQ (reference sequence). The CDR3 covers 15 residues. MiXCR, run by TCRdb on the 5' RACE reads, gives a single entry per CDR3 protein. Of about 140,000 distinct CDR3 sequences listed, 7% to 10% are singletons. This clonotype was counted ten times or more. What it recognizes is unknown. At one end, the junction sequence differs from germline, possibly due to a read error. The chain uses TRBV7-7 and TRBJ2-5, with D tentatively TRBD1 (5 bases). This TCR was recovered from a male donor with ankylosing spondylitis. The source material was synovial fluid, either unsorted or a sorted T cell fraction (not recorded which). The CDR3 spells CASSLEMGPEETQYF. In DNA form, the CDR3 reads TGTGCTAGCAGCTTAGAGATGGGGCCTGAAGAGACCCAGTACTTC.